This TCR beta chain was found in a study of blood T cells in healthy people across ages. A second 7 to 11 cycle PCR used barcoded and J-beta primers. TCRdb reprocessed the 5' RACE reads with MiXCR, giving one entry per CDR3 protein. The sample consists of just under 750,000 distinct CDR3 sequences, around a fifth of them appearing once. To note about this clonotype: An end of the junction does not agree with germline; a read error may underlie this.

The germline V gene encodes CDR1 SGHDT and CDR2 YYEEEE. The CDR3 contains 20 residues. The clonotype originates from a man aged 70 or older in good health. The sample comprised blood. The chain joins TRBV5-6 to TRBJ2-3; 15 nucleotides match TRBD2. This CDR3 reads CAGSLTTGLAGGPRSGTQYF. Here the CDR3 DNA reads TGTGCCGGCAGCTTGACAACAGGACTAGCGGGAGGGCCTCGGAGTGGTACGCAGTATTTT.